This T cell receptor (beta chain) is from a study of early T cells in non-severe SARS-CoV-2 infection (dated by TCRdb to 2020 to 2022). The study in broad terms: Because TCR sequencing was done on bulk RNA from unsorted whole blood, the alpha and beta chains could not be paired.

On the study overall, not on this receptor specifically: VDJdb matching was skewed toward anti-spike CD8 responses and likely underestimated virus-specific expansions, missing private and CD4 specificities.

Libraries were built with 5' RACE. The sample was run on a NextSeq 500. To correct for sequencing error and PCR bias, the TCR library protocol tagged individual cDNA molecules with unique molecular identifiers. TCR alpha and beta chains were both sequenced, and the abundances of alpha and beta sequences in each sample were closely correlated with each other. The authors' pipeline ran thus. V gene, J gene and CDR3 annotation of TCR sequences was performed with Decombinator V4. TCRs were defined as expanded if a significant change between any two time points was detected under a Poisson model with p below 0.0001. TCR abundances were normalised to the total number of TCRs sequenced per sample and were expressed as counts per million. MAIT TCRs were defined by TRAV1-2 paired with TRAJ12, TRAJ20 or TRAJ33, and iNKT TCRs by TRAV10 paired with TRAJ18. VDJdb, accessed 1 November 2021, was searched for CMV, EBV and SARS-CoV-2 annotated TCRs, excluding TCRs annotated for multiple antigens. TCRdb trimmed the raw reads at Q25, called clones with MiXCR and kept productive beta chains. CDR3 protein sequences are deduplicated, and each keeps its most common genes and DNA. TCRdb, rather than the study authors, made the V and J calls. Recorded for this sample are roughly 120,000 distinct CDR3 sequences; roughly an eighth of them occurred a single time. The ten most abundant clones make up approximately 3.8% of the sample.

V is cut back by 2 bases and J by 5 bases, with 3 bases in the junction unmatched. CDR1 MNHNS and CDR2 SASEGT were looked up in the germline V gene. From the cysteine through the phenylalanine, the CDR3 covers 14 amino acids. Left in the record is the CDR3 DNA by itself, 42 bases read in frame from the first base. The study was a case-control design nested within a healthcare worker cohort in London, UK, with weekly nasopharyngeal swab PCR tests and blood sampling. Healthcare workers were recruited during the week of the UK lockdown, between 23 and 31 March 2020, and followed weekly for up to 16 weeks. To note about this clonotype: Its cognate antigen has yet to be identified. There are no base qualities to consult, and no much larger clone falls within one base.

The receptor was derived from an adult who was a healthcare worker with PCR-confirmed SARS-CoV-2 infection or an uninfected control (not recorded which). Recombination linked TRBV6-1 to TRBJ2-3; TRBD2 agrees with 8 junctional bases. Source: whole blood, taken at baseline. The CDR3 reads as follows: CASSETAGVDTQYF. The sequenced DNA is TGTGCCAGCAGTGAAACAGCGGGGGTAGATACGCAGTATTTT.